The 8 T cell receptor beta chains listed next were all sequenced from one sample in a study of T cell responses to AZD1222 COVID-19 vaccine. Sequencing was performed with immunoSEQ multiplex PCR; in TCRdb, only in-frame clones are kept and a portion is missing. The profile shows approximately 90,000 clones, roughly 90% of them singletons. This specimen was peripheral blood, taken on day 0 of AZD1222 vaccination. These receptors were taken from an adult in good health.

The gene calls are TRBV28 and TRBJ1-1; TRBD1 might be the D (6 bases). CDR1 is MDHEN, CDR2 SYDVKM, per germline. The CDR3 runs 14 residues. The V gene lost 6 bases and the J gene lost 5 bases, with 16 bases spanning the gap. The CDR3 spells CASRSTGLRTEAFF. The CDR3 nucleotides read TGTGCCAGCAGGAGTACAGGGTTGCGAACTGAAGCTTTCTTT.

The chain is built from TRBV4-3 and TRBJ2-7; D is unclear. Germline V gene lookup returns CDR1 LGHNA and CDR2 YSLEER. The CDR3 has 13 amino acids. V was pared by 3 bases and J by 4 bases, with 10 bases between. In nucleotides, the CDR3 is TGCGCCAGCAGCCAGGTACTGGGGTACGAGCAGTACTTC. It is translated as CASSQVLGYEQYF.

The chain carries TRBV9 and TRBJ2-1; D gene unclear. The length of the CDR3 is 15 residues. Germline V gives CDR1 SGDLS, CDR2 YYNGEE. Trimming took 0 bases from V and 0 from J, leaving 7 bases between them. The CDR3, as DNA: TGTGCCAGCAGCGTAGCCAGCTTCTCCTACAATGAGCAGTTCTTC. Amino acid sequence: CASSVASFSYNEQFF.

V gene TRBV7-9 combines with J gene TRBJ2-7, with D possibly matching TRBD1 (6 bases). V lost 3 bases and J 4 bases, leaving 13 bases between the germline ends. CDR1 is SEHNR and CDR2 is FQNEAQ in the germline V gene (reference sequence). This CDR3 has 14 residues. The CDR3, as DNA: TGTGCCAGCAGCTTTGACTCGACAGGTTACGAGCAGTACTTC. Translation gives CASSFDSTGYEQYF.

CDR3 in DNA: TGTGCCAGCAACGGGGTCTCCTATAATTCACCCCTCCACTTT. This sequence encodes CASNGVSYNSPLHF. The chain combines TRBV28 with TRBJ1-6; D is undetermined. V lost 7 bases to trimming and J lost 0 bases, with 7 bases between them. This CDR3 region has 14 residues. Germline loops: CDR1 MDHEN, CDR2 SYDVKM.

The gene calls are TRBV7-9 and TRBJ2-1; D is uncertain. CDR3 size: 11 residues. Trimming pared 5 bases from V and 8 bases from J, leaving 7 bases between. The germline CDR1 and CDR2 sequences are SEHNR and FQNEAQ (reference sequence). CDR3 DNA: TGTGCCAGCAGCAGGTTCGATGAGCAGTTCTTC. Its protein product is CASSRFDEQFF.

V gene TRBV6-6 combines with J gene TRBJ2-7; D is perhaps TRBD2 (5 bases). This CDR3 region has 12 residues. The germline V gene has CDR1 MNHNY and CDR2 SVGAGI (reference sequence). The V end was cut by 3 bases, the J end by 6 bases, with 9 bases between. The CDR3 sequence is CASSYEGREQYF. In DNA, the CDR3 is TGTGCCAGCAGTTATGAGGGCCGCGAGCAGTACTTC.

The chain recombines TRBV7-6 with TRBJ2-7; D gene uncertain. Germline-derived CDR1 and CDR2 are SGHVS and FNYEAQ. The ends were cut back, 5 bases at V and 2 bases at J, with 13 bases in the middle. The CDR3 contains 14 residues. In DNA form, the CDR3 reads TGTGCCAGCAGCCAGATCGGGCAGACCTACGAGCAGTACTTC. It encodes CASSQIGQTYEQYF.